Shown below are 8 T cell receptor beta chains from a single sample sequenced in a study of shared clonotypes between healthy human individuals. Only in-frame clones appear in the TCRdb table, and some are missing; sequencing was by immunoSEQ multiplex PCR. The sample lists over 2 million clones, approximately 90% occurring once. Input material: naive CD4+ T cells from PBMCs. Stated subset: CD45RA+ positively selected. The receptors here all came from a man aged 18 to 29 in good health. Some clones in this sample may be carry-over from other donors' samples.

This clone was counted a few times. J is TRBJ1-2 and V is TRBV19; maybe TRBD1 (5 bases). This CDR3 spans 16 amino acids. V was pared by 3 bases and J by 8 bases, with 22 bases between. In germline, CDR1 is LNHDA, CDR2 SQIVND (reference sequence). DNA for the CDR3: TGTGCCAGTAGTATGCGAATGTTTCGGGGCTTCGAGGGCTACACCTTC. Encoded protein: CASSMRMFRGFEGYTF.

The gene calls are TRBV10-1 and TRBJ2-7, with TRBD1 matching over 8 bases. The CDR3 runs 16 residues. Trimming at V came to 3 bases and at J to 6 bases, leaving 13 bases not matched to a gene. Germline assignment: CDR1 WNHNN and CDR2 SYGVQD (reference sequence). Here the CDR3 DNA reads TGCGCCAGCAGTGACATAGGACAGGGAATGATCAGCGAGCAGTACTTC. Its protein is CASSDIGQGMISEQYF.

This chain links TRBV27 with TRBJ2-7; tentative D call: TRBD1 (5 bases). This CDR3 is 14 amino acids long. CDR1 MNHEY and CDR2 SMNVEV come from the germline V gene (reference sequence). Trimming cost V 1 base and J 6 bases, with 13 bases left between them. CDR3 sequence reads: CASSLWVTVGEQYF. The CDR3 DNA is TGTGCCAGCAGTTTATGGGTGACAGTAGGCGAGCAGTACTTC.

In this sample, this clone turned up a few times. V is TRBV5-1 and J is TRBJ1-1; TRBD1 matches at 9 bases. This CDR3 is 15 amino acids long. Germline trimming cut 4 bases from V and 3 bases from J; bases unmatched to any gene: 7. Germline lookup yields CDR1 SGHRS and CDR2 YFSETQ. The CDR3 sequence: CASSNPGTGYTEAFF. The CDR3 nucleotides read TGCGCCAGCAGCAATCCCGGGACAGGGTACACTGAAGCTTTCTTT.

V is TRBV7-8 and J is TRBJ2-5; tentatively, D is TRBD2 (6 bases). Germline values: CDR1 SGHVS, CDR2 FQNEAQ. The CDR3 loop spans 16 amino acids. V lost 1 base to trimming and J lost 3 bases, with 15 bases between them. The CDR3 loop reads CASSLEWDFAKETQYF. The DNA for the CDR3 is TGTGCCAGCAGCTTAGAGTGGGACTTTGCCAAAGAGACCCAGTACTTC.

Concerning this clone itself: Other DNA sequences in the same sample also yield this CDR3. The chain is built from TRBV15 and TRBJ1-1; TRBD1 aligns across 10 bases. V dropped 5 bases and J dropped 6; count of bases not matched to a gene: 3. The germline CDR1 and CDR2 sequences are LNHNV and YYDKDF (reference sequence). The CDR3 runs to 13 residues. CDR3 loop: CATSRDRGSEAFF. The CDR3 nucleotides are TGTGCCACCAGCCGGGACAGGGGTTCTGAAGCTTTCTTT.

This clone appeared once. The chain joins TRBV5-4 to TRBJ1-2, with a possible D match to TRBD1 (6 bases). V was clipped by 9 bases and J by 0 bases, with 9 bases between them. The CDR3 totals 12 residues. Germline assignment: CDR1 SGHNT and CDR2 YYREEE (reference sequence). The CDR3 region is CATGATNYGYTF. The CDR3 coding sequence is TGTGCCACGGGGGCCACTAACTATGGCTACACCTTC.

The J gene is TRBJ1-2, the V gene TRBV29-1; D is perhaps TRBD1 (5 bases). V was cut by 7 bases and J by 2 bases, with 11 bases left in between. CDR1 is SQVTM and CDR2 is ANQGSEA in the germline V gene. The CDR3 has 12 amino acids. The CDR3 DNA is TGCAGCGCCGAGGGGTTAAACTATGGCTACACCTTC. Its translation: CSAEGLNYGYTF.